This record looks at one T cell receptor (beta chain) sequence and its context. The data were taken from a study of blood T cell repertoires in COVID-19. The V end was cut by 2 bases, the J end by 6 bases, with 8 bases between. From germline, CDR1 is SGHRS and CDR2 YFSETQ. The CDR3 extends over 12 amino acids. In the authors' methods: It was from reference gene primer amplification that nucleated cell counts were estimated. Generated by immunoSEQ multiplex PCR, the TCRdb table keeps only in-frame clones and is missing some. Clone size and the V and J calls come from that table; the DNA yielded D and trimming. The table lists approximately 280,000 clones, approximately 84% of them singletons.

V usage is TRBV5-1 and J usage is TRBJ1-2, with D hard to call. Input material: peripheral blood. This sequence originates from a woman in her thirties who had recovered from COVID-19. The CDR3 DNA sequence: TGCGCCAGCAGCTTTCAATTAGATGGCTACACCTTC. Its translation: CASSFQLDGYTF. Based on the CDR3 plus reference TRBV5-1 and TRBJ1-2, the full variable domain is KAGVTQTPRYLIKTRGQQVTLSCSPISGHRSVSWYQQTPGQGLQFLFEYFSETQRNKGNFPGRFSGRQFSNSRSEMNVSTLELGDSALYLCASSFQLDGYTFGSGTRLTVV.